This T cell receptor beta chain derives from a study of T cells in Graves' hyperthyroidism and ophthalmopathy. About the research overall: At the time of initial diagnosis and before any treatment, peripheral blood was collected.

This clonotype was recorded many times. The antigen is undetermined. TCR beta CDR3 regions were amplified from RNA. First-round RT-PCR of the TCR CDR3 relied on the HTBI primer set. From the multiplex PCR reads, TCRdb called clonotypes with MiXCR, one entry per CDR3 protein. The data contain around 600,000 distinct CDR3 sequences, 14% of them seen just once; the ten biggest clones take up over 6%. Clinical symptoms, serum thyroxine and TRAb, thyroid ultrasound and orbital computed tomography were used for the diagnoses. The CDR3 spans 15 residues. V lost 1 base and J 0 bases, leaving 10 bases between the germline ends. The germline CDR1 and CDR2 sequences are SEHNR and FQNEAQ (reference sequence). Notes on the study in general: The majority of expanded thyroid clonotypes above 0.001 also appeared in blood.

The sequencing input was blood. The chain links TRBV7-9 to TRBJ2-7; D remains ambiguous. The clonotype was recovered from a woman aged 18-29 years with Graves' ophthalmopathy. Here the CDR3 reads CASSLVGLFSYEQYF. In nucleotides, the CDR3 is TGTGCCAGCAGCTTAGTAGGGCTATTCTCCTACGAGCAGTACTTC.